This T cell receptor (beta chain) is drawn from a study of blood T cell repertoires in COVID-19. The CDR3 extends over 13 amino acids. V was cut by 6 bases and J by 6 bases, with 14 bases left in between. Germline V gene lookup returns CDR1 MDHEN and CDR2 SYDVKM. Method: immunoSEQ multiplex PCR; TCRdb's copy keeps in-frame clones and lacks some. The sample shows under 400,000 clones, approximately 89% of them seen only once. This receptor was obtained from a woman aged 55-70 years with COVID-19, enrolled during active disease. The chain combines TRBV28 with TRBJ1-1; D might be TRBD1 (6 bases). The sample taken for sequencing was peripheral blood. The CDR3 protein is CASRRTDLAEAFF. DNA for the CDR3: TGTGCCAGCAGACGGACAGATCTAGCTGAAGCTTTCTTT.